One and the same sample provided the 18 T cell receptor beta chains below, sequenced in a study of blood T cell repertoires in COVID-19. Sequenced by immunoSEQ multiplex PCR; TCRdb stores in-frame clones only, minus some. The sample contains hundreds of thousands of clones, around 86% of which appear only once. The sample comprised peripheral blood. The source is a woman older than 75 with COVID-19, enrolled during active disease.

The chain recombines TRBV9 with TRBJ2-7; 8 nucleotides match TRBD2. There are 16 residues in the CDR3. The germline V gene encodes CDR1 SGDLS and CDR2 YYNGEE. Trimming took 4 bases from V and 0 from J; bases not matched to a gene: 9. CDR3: CASSPTAGAPSYEQYF. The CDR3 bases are TGTGCCAGCAGCCCGACAGCGGGGGCACCCTCCTACGAGCAGTACTTC.

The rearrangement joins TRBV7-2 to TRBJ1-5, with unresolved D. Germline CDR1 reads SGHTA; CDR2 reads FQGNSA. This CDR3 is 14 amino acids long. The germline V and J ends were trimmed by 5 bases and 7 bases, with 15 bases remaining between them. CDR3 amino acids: CASSPAGLGQPQHF. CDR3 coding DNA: TGTGCCAGCAGCCCGGCCGGACTAGGACAGCCCCAGCATTTT.

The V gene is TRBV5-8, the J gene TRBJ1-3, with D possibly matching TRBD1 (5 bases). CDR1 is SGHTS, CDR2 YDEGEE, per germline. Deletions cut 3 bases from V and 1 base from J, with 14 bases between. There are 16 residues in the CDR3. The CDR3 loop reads CASSSFKGASGNTIYF. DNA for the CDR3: TGTGCCAGCAGCTCGTTTAAAGGGGCGTCTGGAAACACCATATATTTT.

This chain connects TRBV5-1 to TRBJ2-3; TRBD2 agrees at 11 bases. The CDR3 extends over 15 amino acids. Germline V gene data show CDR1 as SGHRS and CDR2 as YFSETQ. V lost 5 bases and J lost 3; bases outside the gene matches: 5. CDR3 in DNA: TGCGCCAGCAGTAGCGGGGGGGCCGTGACAGATACGCAGTATTTT. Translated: CASSSGGAVTDTQYF. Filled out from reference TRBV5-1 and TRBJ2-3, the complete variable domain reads KAGVTQTPRYLIKTRGQQVTLSCSPISGHRSVSWYQQTPGQGLQFLFEYFSETQRNKGNFPGRFSGRQFSNSRSEMNVSTLELGDSALYLCASSSGGAVTDTQYFGPGTRLTVL.

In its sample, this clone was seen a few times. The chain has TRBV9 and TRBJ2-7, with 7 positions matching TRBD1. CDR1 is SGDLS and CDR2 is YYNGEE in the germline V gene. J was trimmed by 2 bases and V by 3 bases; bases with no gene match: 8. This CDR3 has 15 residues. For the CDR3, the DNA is TGTGCCAGCAGCGGGTCCGGGACAGTCCCCTACGAGCAGTACTTC. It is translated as CASSGSGTVPYEQYF.

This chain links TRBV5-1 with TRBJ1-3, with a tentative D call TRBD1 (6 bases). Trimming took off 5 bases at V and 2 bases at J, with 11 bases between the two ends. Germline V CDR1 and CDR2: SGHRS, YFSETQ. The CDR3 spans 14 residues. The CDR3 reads CASRYREAGNTIYF. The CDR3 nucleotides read TGCGCCAGCAGATACAGGGAAGCTGGAAACACCATATATTTT.

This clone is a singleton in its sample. The CDR3 protein is CATNEGGGYNEQFF. DNA for the CDR3: TGTGCCACCAATGAGGGTGGGGGGTACAATGAGCAGTTCTTC. This chain uses TRBV25-1 with TRBJ2-1; tentatively, D is TRBD2 (6 bases). With 10 bases removed from V and 4 bases from J, the gap between germline ends came to 17 bases. The CDR3 runs to 14 residues. In germline, CDR1 is MGHDK, CDR2 SYGVNS.

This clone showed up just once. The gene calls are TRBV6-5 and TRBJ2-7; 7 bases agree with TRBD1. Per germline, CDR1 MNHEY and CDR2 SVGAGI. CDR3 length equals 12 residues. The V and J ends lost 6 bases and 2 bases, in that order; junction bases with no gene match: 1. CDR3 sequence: CASRGTAYEQYF. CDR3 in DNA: TGTGCCAGCAGGGGGACAGCCTACGAGCAGTACTTC.

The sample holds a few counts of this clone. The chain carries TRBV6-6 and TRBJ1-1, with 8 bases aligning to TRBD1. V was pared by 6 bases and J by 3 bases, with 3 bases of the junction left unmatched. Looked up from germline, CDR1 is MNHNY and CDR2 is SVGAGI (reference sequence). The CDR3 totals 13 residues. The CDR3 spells CASRQTGDTEAFF. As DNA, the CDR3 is TGTGCCAGCAGACAGACAGGGGACACTGAAGCTTTCTTT.

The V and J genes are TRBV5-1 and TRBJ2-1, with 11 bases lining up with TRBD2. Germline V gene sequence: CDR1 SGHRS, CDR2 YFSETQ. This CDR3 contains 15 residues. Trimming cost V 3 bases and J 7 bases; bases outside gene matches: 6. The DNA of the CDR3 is TGCGCCAGCAGCTACGAGGGACTAGCGGTAAATGAGCAGTTCTTC. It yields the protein CASSYEGLAVNEQFF.

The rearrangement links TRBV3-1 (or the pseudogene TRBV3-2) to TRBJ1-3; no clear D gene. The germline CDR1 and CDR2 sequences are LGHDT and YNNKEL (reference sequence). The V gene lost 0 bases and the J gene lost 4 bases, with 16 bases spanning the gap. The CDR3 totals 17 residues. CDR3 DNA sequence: TGTGCCAGCAGCCAAGACCCCCGATCCTTGGGCGGAAACACCATATATTTT. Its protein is CASSQDPRSLGGNTIYF.

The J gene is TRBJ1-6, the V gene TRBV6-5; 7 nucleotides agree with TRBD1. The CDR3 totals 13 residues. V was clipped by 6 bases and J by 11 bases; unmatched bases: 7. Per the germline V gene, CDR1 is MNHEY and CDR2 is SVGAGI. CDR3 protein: CASSRGQNPPLHF. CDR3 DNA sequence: TGTGCCAGCAGCCGGGGACAGAACCCACCCCTCCACTTT.

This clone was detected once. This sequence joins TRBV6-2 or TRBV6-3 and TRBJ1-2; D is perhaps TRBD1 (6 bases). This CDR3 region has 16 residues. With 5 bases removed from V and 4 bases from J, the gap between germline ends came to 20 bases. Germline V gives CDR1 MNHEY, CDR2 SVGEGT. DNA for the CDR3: TGTGCCAGCAGTAAGGGCGGAACAGGGAAGGGCTATGGCTACACCTTC. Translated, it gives CASSKGGTGKGYGYTF.

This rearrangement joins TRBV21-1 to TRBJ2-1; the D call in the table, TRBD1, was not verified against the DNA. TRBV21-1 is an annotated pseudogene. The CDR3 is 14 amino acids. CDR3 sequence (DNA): TGTGCCAGCAGGGACAGGGATTTAACGAATGAGCAGTTCTTC. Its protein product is CASRDRDLTNEQFF.

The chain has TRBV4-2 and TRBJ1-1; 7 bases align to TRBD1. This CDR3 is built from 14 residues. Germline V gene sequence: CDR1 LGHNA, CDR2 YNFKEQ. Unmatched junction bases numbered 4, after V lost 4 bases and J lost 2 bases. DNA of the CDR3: TGTGCCAGCAGCCGCCGGGACAGTAACACTGAAGCTTTCTTT. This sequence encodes CASSRRDSNTEAFF.

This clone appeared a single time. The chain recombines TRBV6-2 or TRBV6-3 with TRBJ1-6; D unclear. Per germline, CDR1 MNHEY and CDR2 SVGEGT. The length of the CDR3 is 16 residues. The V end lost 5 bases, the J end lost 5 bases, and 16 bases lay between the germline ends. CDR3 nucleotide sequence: TGTGCCAGCAGTCGACCGGACTCTCCGGATAATTCACCCCTCCACTTT. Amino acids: CASSRPDSPDNSPLHF.

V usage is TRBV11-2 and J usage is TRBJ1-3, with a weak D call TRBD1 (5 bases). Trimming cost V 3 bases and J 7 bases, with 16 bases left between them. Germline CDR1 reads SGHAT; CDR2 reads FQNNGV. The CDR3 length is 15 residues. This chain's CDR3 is CASSLEGRQGNTIYF. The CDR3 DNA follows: TGTGCCAGCAGCTTGGAGGGGCGGCAGGGTAACACCATATATTTT.

The CDR3 region has the DNA TGTGCCAGCAGCCCCATGGACAGGGCCAATCAGCCCCAGCATTTT. This gives the protein CASSPMDRANQPQHF. V gene TRBV2 combines with J gene TRBJ1-5; TRBD1 agrees at 8 bases. Germline V lookup: CDR1 SNHLY, CDR2 FYNNEI. The CDR3 is 15 amino acids. V shed 6 bases, J shed 3 bases, and the junction held 7 bases outside the gene matches.